The 3 T cell receptor beta chains reported below all come from one sample, sequenced in a study of blood T cell repertoires in COVID-19. Profiled with immunoSEQ multiplex PCR; TCRdb holds only in-frame clones, not every one. The table has over 400,000 clones, approximately 83% seen once. The sequenced sample was peripheral blood. These receptors all come from a human donor in a cohort sampled during active COVID-19.

V is TRBV3-1 (or the pseudogene TRBV3-2) and J is TRBJ2-7, with TRBD2 matching over 7 bases. The CDR3 has 13 amino acids. The V gene's germline CDR1 is LGHDT and CDR2 YNNKEL (reference sequence). The V gene end was trimmed by 4 bases and the J gene end by 2 bases; junction bases not matched to a gene: 2. In DNA form, the CDR3 reads TGTGCCAGCAGCCGCCGGGGGGCCTACGAGCAGTACTTC. This gives the protein CASSRRGAYEQYF.

This chain connects TRBV19 to TRBJ2-3, with TRBD1 as a possible D gene (6 bases). This CDR3 comprises 13 residues. Germline V gene lookup returns CDR1 LNHDA and CDR2 SQIVND (reference sequence). The V and J ends lost 6 bases and 6 bases respectively, with 13 bases between them. The CDR3 here is CASRSAGEDTQYF. CDR3 nucleotides: TGTGCCAGTAGAAGCGCAGGGGAGGATACGCAGTATTTT.

This sequence joins TRBV6-5 and TRBJ2-7, with D tentatively TRBD1 (5 bases). V was shortened by 7 bases and J by 2 bases, with 15 bases between the two germline ends. This CDR3 has 14 amino acids. CDR1 and CDR2 (germline): MNHEY, SVGAGI. The CDR3 loop is CASTAGLLPYEQYF. CDR3 DNA: TGTGCCAGCACCGCAGGGCTGCTTCCCTACGAGCAGTACTTC.